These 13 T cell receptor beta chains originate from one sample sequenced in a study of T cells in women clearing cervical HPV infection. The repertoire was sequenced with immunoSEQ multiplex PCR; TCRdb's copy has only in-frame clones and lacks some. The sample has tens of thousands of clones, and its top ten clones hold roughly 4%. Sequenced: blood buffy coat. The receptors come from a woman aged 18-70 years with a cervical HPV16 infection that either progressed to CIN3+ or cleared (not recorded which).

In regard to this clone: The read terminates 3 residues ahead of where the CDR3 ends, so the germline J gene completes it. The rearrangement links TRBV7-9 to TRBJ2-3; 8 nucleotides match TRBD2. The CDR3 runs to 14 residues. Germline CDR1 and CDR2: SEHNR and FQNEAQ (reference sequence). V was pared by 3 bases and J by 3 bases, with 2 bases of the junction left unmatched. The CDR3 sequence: CASSFGLATDTQYF. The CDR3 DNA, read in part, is TGTGCCAGCAGCTTTGGACTAGCAACAGATACG.

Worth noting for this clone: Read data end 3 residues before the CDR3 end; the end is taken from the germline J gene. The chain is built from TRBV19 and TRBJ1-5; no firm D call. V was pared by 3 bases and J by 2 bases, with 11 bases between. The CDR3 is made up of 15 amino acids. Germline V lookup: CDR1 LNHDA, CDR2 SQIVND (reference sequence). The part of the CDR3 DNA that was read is TGTGCCAGTAGTATCCGCGGGGTAGGCAATCAGCCC. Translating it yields CASSIRGVGNQP. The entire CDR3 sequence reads CASSIRGVGNQPQHF.

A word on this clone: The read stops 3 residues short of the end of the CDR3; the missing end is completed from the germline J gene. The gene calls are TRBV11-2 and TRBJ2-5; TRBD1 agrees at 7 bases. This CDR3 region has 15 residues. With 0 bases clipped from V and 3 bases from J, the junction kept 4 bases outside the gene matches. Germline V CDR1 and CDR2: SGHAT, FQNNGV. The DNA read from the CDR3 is TGTGCCAGCAGCTTAGAACAGGGGTCAGAAGAGACC. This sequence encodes CASSLEQGSEET. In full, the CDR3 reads CASSLEQGSEETQYF. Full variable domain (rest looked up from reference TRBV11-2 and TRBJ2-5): EAGVAQSPRYKIIEKRQSVAFWCNPISGHATLYWYQQILGQGPKLLIQFQNNGVVDDSQLPKDRFSAERLKGVDSTLKIQPAKLEDSAVYLCASSLEQGSEETQYFGPGTRLLVL.

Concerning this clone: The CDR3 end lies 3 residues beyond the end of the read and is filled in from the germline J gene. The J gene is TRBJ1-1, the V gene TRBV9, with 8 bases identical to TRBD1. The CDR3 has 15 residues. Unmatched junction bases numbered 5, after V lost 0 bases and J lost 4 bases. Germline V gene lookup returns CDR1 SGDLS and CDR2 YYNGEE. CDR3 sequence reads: CASSVASGQGTEAFF. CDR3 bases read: TGTGCCAGCAGCGTAGCTTCAGGACAGGGCACTGAA. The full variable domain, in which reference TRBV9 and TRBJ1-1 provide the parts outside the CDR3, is DSGVTQTPKHLITATGQRVTLRCSPRSGDLSVYWYQQSLDQGLQFLIQYYNGEERAKGNILERFSAQQFPDLHSELNLSSLELGDSALYFCASSVASGQGTEAFFGQGTRLTVV.

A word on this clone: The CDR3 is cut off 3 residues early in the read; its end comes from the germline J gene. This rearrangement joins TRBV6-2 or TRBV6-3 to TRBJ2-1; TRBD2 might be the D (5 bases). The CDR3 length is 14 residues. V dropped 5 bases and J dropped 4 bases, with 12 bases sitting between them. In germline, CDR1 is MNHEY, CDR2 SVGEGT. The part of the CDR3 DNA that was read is TGTGCCAGCAGTCGGACTGGAGGATACAATGAG. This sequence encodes CASSRTGGYNE. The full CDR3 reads CASSRTGGYNEQFF.

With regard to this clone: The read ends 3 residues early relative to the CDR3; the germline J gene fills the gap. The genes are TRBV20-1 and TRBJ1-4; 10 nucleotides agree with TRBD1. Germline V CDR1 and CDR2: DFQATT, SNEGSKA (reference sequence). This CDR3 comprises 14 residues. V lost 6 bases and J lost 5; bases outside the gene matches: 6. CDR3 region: CSAQLGQGNEKLFF. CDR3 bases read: TGCAGTGCGCAGCTGGGACAGGGGAATGAAAAA.

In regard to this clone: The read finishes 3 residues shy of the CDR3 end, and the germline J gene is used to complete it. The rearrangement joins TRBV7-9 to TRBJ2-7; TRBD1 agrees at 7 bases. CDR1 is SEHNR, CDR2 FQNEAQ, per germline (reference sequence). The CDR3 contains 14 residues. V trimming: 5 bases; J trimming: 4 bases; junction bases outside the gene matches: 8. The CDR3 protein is CASSPLGTAYEQYF. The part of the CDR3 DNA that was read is TGTGCCAGCAGCCCTCTCGGGACAGCTTACGAG.

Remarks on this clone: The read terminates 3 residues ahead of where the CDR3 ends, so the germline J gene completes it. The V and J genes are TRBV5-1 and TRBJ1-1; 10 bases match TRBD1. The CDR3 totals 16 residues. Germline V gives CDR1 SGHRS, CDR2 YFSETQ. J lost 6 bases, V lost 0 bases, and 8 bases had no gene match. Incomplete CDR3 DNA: TGCGCCAGCAGCTTGGACGGCGGACAGGGGGACGCTGAA. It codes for CASSLDGGQGDAE. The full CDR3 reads CASSLDGGQGDAEAFF.

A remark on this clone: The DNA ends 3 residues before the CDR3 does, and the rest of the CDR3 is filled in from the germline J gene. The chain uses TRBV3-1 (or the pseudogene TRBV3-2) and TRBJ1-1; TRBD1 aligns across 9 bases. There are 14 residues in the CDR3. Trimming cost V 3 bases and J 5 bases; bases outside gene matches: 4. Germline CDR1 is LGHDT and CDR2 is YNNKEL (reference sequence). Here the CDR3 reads CASSQDRGGTEAFF. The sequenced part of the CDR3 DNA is TGTGCCAGCAGCCAGGACAGGGGTGGTACTGAA.

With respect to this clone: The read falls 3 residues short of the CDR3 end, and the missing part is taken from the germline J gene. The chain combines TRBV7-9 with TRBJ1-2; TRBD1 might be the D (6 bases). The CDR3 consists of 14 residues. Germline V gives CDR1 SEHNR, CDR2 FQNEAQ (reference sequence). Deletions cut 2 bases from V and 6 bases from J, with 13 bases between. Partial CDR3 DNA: TGTGCCAGCAGCTTACTGGCAGGGGCTGATGGC. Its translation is CASSLLAGADG. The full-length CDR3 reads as CASSLLAGADGYTF.

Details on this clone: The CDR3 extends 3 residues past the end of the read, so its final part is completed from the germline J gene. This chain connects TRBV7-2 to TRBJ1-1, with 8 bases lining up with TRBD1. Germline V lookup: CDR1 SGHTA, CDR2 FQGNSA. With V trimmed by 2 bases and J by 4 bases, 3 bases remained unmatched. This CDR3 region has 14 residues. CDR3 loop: CASSLTGGGTEAFF. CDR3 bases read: TGTGCCAGCAGCTTAACAGGGGGAGGCACTGAA.

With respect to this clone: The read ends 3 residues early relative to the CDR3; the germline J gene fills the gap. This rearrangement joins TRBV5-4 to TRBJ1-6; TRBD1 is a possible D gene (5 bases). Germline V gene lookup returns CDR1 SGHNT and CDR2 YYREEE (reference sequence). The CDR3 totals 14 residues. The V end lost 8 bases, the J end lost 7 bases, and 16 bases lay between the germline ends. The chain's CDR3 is CASQGQLSNSPLHF. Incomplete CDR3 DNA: TGTGCCAGTCAGGGTCAGTTATCGAATTCACCC.

This CDR3 reads CASSLVGNRGTQYF. CDR3 bases read: TGTGCCAGCAGCTTAGTAGGCAACAGGGGGACC. J is TRBJ2-5 and V is TRBV7-2; 7 nucleotides align to TRBD1. The CDR3 end falls 3 residues outside the read, so it is completed with the germline J gene. The CDR3 runs to 14 residues. J lost 7 bases, V lost 1 base, and 6 bases had no gene match. Germline V CDR1 and CDR2: SGHTA, FQGNSA.